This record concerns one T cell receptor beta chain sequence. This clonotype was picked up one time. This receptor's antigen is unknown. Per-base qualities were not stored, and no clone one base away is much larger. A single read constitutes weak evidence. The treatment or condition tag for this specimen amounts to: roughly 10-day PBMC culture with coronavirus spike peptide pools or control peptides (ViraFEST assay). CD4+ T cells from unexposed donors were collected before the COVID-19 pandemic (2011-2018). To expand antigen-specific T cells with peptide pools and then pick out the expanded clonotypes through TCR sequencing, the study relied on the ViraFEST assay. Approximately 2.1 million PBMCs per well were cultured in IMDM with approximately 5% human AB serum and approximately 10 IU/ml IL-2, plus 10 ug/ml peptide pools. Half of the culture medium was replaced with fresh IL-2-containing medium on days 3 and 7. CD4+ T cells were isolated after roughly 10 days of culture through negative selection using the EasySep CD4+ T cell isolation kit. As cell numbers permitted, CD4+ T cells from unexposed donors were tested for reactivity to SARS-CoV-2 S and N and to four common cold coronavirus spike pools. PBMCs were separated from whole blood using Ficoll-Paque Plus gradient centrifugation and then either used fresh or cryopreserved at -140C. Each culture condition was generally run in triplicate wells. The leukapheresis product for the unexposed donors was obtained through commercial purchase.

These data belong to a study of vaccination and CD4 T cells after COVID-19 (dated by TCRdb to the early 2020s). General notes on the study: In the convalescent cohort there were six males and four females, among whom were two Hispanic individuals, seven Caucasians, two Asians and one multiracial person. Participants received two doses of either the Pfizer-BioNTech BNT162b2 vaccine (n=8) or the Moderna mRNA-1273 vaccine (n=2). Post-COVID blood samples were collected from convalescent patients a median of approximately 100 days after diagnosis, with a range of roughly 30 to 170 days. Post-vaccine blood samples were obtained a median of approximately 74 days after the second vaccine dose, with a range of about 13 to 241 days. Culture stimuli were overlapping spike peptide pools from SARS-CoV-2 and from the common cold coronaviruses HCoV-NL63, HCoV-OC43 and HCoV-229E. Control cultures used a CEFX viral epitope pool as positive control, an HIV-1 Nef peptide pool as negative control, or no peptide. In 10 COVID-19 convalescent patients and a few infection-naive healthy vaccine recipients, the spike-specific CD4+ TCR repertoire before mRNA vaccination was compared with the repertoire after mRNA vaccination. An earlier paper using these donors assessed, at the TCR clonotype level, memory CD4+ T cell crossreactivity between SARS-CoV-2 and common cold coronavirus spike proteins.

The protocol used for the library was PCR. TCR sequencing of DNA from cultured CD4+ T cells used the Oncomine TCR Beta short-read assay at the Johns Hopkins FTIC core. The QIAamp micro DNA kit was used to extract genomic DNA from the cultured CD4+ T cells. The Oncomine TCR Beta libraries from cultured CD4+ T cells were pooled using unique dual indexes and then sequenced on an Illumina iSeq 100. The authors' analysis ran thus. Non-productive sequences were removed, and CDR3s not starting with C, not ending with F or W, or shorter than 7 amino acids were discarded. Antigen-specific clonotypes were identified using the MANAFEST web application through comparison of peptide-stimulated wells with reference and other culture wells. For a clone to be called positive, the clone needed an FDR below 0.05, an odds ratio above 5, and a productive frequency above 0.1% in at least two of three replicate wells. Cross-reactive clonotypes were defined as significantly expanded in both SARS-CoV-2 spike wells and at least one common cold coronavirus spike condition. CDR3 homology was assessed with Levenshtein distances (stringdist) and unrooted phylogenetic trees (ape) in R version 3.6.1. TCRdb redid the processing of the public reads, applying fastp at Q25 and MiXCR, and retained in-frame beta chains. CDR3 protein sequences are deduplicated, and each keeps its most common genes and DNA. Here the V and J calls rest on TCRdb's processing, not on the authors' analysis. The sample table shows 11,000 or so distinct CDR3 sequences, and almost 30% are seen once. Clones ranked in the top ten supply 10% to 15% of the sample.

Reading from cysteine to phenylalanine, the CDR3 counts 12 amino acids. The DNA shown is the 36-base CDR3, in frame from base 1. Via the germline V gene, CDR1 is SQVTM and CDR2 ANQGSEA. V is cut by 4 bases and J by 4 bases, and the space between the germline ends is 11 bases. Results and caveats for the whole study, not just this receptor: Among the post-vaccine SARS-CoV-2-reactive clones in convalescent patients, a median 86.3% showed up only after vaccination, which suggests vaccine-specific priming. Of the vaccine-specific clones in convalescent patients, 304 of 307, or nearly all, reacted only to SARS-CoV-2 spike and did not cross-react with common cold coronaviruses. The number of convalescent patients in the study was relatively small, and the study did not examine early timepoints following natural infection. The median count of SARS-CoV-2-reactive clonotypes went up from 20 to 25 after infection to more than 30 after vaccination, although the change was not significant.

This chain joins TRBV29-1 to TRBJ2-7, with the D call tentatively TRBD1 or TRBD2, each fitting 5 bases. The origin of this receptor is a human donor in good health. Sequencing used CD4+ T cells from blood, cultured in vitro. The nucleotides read TGCAGCGTTGCGGGGCCCCGTTACGAGCAGTACTTC. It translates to CSVAGPRYEQYF.